The rows below give T cell receptor beta chains drawn from one sample of a study of beta chain features in type 1 diabetes. Produced via immunoSEQ multiplex PCR; TCRdb's table is partial and in-frame only. The sample holds roughly 610,000 clones; around 16% are singletons and the top ten take around 0.095%. The sequencing sample was made of naive CD4+ T cells from blood. The receptors derive from a man between 18 and 29 years old in good health. The CDR3 runs from the conserved cysteine through the conserved F or W. Each record gives: CDR3 protein, CDR3 DNA, clone size, D gene, V gene, J gene, CDR3 length. The D gene is left open where the match is weak. The listing skips clone size in some rows; elsewhere it reads once, few, many or a size class.

CASSLGGSYNEQFF	TGTGCCAGCAGCCTTGGGGGCTCCTACAATGAGCAGTTCTTC	few	-	TRBV7-2	TRBJ2-1	14
CASSQDLGIRNWPNYGYTF	TGCGCCAGCAGCCAAGATCTGGGCATTCGTAACTGGCCTAACTATGGCTACACCTTC	-	-	TRBV4-3	TRBJ1-2	19
CASTLKETQYF	TGTGCCAGCACCCTTAAAGAGACCCAGTACTTC	few	-	TRBV28	TRBJ2-5	11
CASSEPTRNTEAFF	TGTGCCAGCAGTGAACCCACGCGAAACACTGAAGCTTTCTTT	few	-	TRBV25-1	TRBJ1-1	14
CASSQGWGVRRSNYGYTF	TGCGCCAGCAGCCAAGGGTGGGGTGTGCGCAGATCTAACTATGGCTACACCTTC	-	-	TRBV4-1	TRBJ1-2	18
CASSHWTANYGYTF	TGCGCCAGCAGCCACTGGACAGCAAACTATGGCTACACCTTC	few	-	TRBV4-3	TRBJ1-2	14
CASSQGIGRTEAFF	TGCGCCAGCAGCCAAGGCATAGGGAGGACTGAAGCTTTCTTT	few	-	TRBV4-3	TRBJ1-1	14
CASSRIPEGAYEQYF	TGCGCCAGCAGCCGTATCCCAGAGGGGGCCTACGAGCAGTACTTC	few	-	TRBV4-1	TRBJ2-7	15
CASSARQFYEQYF	TGTGCCAGCAGCGCCCGTCAGTTTTACGAGCAGTACTTC	few	-	TRBV7-9	TRBJ2-7	13
CASYDRESTEAFF	TGTGCCAGCTACGACAGGGAGAGCACTGAAGCTTTCTTT	-	TRBD1	TRBV6-1	TRBJ1-1	13
CASTLSGYGYTF	TGTGCCAGCACCTTGTCGGGCTATGGCTACACCTTC	-	-	TRBV9	TRBJ1-2	12
CACQWAFDEKLFF	TGTGCCTGTCAGTGGGCCTTTGATGAAAAACTGTTTTTT	-	-	TRBV30	TRBJ1-4	13
CASSPGTSGRAGEQFF	TGTGCCAGCAGCCCCGGGACTAGCGGGAGGGCCGGTGAGCAGTTCTTC	few	TRBD2	TRBV7-3	TRBJ2-1	16
CASSSTPPSYGYTF	TGTGCCAGCAGCTCAACCCCCCCGAGCTATGGCTACACCTTC	few	-	TRBV5-5	TRBJ1-2	14
CASSPGSEQYF	TGTGCCAGCTCACCGGGGTCCGAGCAGTACTTC	few	-	TRBV18	TRBJ2-7	11
CASSFAVNQPQHF	TGTGCCAGCAGCTTCGCAGTGAATCAGCCCCAGCATTTT	-	-	TRBV7-9	TRBJ1-5	13
CASRDRGYTEAFF	TGTGCCAGCAGGGACAGGGGGTACACTGAAGCTTTCTTT	few	TRBD1	TRBV28	TRBJ1-1	13
CASSDYGRTGKATEAFF	TGTGCCAGCAGCGACTACGGTAGGACAGGGAAGGCCACTGAAGCTTTCTTT	-	TRBD1	TRBV9	TRBJ1-1	17
CASSVGTGQEQYF	TGTGCCAGCAGCGTAGGGACAGGGCAGGAGCAGTACTTC	-	TRBD1	TRBV9	TRBJ2-7	13
CSVAPGQGAQPQHF	TGCAGCGTTGCCCCGGGACAGGGGGCTCAGCCCCAGCATTTT	few	TRBD1	TRBV29-1	TRBJ1-5	14
CASSTLVTGRGEAFF	TGCGCCAGCAGCACATTGGTTACAGGCAGAGGTGAAGCTTTCTTT	-	-	TRBV5-1	TRBJ1-1	15
CASSLGIVAGVYEQFF	TGTGCCAGCAGCTTGGGGATAGTAGCGGGAGTATACGAGCAGTTCTTC	-	TRBD2	TRBV5-4	TRBJ2-1	16
CASILDRGSNQPQHF	TGTGCCAGCATCTTGGACAGGGGTAGCAATCAGCCCCAGCATTTT	-	TRBD1	TRBV2	TRBJ1-5	15
CASTPGDRADGYTF	TGTGCCAGCACCCCCGGAGACAGGGCGGATGGCTACACCTTC	few	TRBD1	TRBV6-1	TRBJ1-2	14
CASSSGDRIYGPQHF	TGTGCCAGCTCCTCAGGGGACAGGATATATGGGCCCCAGCATTTT	-	TRBD1	TRBV7-9	TRBJ1-5	15
CASSFHPTTSTNEKLFF	TGTGCCAGCAGTTTTCATCCCACGACGTCAACTAATGAAAAACTGTTTTTT	-	-	TRBV28	TRBJ1-4	17
CASSQLAGVGELFF	TGTGCCAGCAGCCAACTAGCGGGAGTCGGGGAGCTGTTTTTT	-	TRBD2	TRBV11-2	TRBJ2-2	14
CSVLDWGNQPQHF	TGCAGCGTCCTCGATTGGGGCAATCAGCCCCAGCATTTT	-	-	TRBV29-1	TRBJ1-5	13
CASSSDRNTEAFF	TGTGCCAGCAGTTCGGACAGGAACACTGAAGCTTTCTTT	-	-	TRBV7-9	TRBJ1-1	13
CASSYGPNEKLFF	TGTGCCAGCAGCTATGGACCCAATGAAAAACTGTTTTTT	-	-	TRBV7-9	TRBJ1-4	13
CASSSPGQGTDEQYF	TGTGCCAGCAGTTCGCCGGGACAGGGTACCGACGAGCAGTACTTC	few	TRBD1	TRBV6-6	TRBJ2-7	15
CASSLEGSGTQYF	TGCGCCAGCAGCTTGGAGGGTTCAGGGACCCAGTACTTC	-	-	TRBV5-1	TRBJ2-5	13
CASSLDRGLGSSAGELFF	TGTGCCAGCAGCCTGGACAGGGGGCTTGGAAGTAGCGCCGGGGAGCTGTTTTTT	-	TRBD1	TRBV5-6	TRBJ2-2	18
CASSPGQGGNTEAFF	TGTGCCAGCTCACCAGGGCAGGGTGGGAACACTGAAGCTTTCTTT	-	-	TRBV18	TRBJ1-1	15
CASSLVGTPSGQFF	TGTGCCAGCAGCTTGGTTGGGACCCCCTCTGGGCAGTTCTTC	-	-	TRBV5-4	TRBJ2-1	14
CASSQFPRGKDQPQHF	TGCGCCAGCAGCCAATTCCCCAGGGGGAAGGATCAGCCCCAGCATTTT	-	TRBD1	TRBV4-1	TRBJ1-5	16
CASSLDWAANIQYF	TGTGCCAGCAGCTTGGATTGGGCAGCAAACATTCAGTACTTC	few	-	TRBV5-6	TRBJ2-4	14
CAISPLRDQGVWQFF	TGTGCCATCAGTCCTCTCCGGGACCAAGGTGTTTGGCAGTTCTTC	-	-	TRBV10-3	TRBJ2-1	15
CASRKSPKLGLDWETQYF	TGTGCCAGCAGGAAATCCCCCAAACTAGGGTTGGATTGGGAGACCCAGTACTTC	few	-	TRBV13	TRBJ2-5	18
CATSRDLGDNEQFF	TGTGCCACCAGCAGAGATCTGGGTGACAATGAGCAGTTCTTC	-	-	TRBV15	TRBJ2-1	14
CAIGFQDRVEQYF	TGTGCCATCGGGTTCCAGGACAGGGTCGAGCAGTACTTC	few	TRBD1	TRBV10-3	TRBJ2-7	13
CASTPTTSRAQYF	TGTGCCAGCACCCCTACGACTAGCCGGGCGCAGTATTTT	few	TRBD2	TRBV27	TRBJ2-3	13